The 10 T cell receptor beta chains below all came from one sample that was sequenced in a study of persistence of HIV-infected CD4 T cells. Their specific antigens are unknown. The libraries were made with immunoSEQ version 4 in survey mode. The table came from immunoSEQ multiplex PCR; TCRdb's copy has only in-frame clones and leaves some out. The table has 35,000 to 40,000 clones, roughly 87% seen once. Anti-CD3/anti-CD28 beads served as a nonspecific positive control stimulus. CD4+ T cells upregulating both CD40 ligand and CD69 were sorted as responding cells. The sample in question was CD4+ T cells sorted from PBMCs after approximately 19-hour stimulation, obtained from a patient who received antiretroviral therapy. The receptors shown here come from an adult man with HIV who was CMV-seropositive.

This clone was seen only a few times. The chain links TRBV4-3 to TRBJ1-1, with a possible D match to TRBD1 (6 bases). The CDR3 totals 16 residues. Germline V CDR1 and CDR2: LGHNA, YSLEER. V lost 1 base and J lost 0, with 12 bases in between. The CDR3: CASSQGGGTLNTEAFF. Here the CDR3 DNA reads TGCGCCAGCAGCCAAGGGGGAGGGACACTGAACACTGAAGCTTTCTTT.

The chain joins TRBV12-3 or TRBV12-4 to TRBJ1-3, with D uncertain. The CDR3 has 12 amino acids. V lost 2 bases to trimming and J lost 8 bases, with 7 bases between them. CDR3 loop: CASSLSPDTIYF. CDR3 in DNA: TGTGCCAGCAGTTTATCGCCGGACACCATATATTTT.

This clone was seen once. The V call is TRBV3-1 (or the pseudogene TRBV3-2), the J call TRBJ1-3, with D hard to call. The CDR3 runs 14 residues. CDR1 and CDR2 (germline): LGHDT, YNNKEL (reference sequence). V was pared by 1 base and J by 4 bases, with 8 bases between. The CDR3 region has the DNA TGTGCCAGCAGCCAAGTTCTGCCGGGAAACACCATATATTTT. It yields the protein CASSQVLPGNTIYF.

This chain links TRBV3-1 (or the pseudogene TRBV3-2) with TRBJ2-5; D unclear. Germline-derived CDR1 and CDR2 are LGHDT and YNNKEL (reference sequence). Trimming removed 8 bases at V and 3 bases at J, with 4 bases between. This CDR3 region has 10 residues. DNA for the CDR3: TGTGCCAGCTCCGAAGAGACCCAGTACTTC. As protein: CASSEETQYF.

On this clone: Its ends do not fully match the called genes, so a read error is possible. The CDR3 nucleotides are TGCGCCAGCAGTCAAGTCCGACAAGGCTTATACGAGCAGTACTTC. The encoded protein is CASSQVRQGLYEQYF. The chain recombines TRBV4-3 with TRBJ2-7; D remains unclear. Germline lookup yields CDR1 LGHNA and CDR2 YSLEER. There are 15 residues in the CDR3.

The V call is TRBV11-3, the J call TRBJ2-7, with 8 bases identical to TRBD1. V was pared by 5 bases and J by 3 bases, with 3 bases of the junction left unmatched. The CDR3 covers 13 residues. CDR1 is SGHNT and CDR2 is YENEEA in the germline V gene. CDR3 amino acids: CASSGQGDYEQYF. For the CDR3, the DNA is TGTGCCAGCAGCGGACAGGGAGACTACGAGCAGTACTTC.

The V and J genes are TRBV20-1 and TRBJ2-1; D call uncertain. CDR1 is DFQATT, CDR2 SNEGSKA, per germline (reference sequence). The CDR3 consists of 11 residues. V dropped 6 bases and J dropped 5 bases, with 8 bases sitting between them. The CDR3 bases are TGCAGTGCCAGATCAAACAATGAGCAGTTCTTC. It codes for CSARSNNEQFF.

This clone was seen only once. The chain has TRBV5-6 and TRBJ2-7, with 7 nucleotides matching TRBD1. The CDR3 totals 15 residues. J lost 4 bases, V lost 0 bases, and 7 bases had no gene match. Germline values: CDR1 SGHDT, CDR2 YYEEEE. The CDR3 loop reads CASSLGSRGFYEQYF. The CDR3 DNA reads TGTGCCAGCAGCTTGGGATCCAGGGGGTTTTACGAGCAGTACTTC.

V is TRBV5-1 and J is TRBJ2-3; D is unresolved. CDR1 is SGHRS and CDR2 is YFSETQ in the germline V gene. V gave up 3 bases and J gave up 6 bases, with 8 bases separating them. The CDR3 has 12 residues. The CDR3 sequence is CASSWTGDTQYF. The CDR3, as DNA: TGCGCCAGCAGCTGGACCGGTGATACGCAGTATTTT.

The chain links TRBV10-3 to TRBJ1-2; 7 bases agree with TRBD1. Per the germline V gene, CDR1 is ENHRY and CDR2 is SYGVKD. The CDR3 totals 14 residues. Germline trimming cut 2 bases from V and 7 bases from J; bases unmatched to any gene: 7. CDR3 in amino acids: CAISEAQGLVGYTF. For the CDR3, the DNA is TGTGCCATCAGTGAGGCACAGGGGTTGGTTGGCTACACCTTC.